The 16 T cell receptor beta chains below come from one sample, sequenced in a study of long-term antiretroviral therapy in people with HIV. It was version v3.0 of the immunoSEQ assay that was run at survey level. The method was immunoSEQ multiplex PCR; TCRdb's version includes in-frame clones alone and lacks a portion of them. The data show 5,000 to 7,500 clones, over 75% seen once. The sample here was unsorted PBMCs, taken 0.5 years before starting antiretroviral therapy. The receptors originated from a man between 40 and 49 years old with HIV.

J is TRBJ2-7 and V is TRBV19; no reliable D call. V lost 4 bases and J 3 bases, leaving 13 bases between the germline ends. The CDR3 sequence is 14 residues long. Germline V gives CDR1 LNHDA, CDR2 SQIVND (reference sequence). CDR3 protein: CASSKWSNDYEQYF. The CDR3 bases are TGTGCCAGTAGTAAGTGGTCAAACGACTACGAGCAGTACTTC.

J is TRBJ2-1 and V is TRBV28; TRBD1 agrees at 7 bases. This CDR3 is 15 amino acids long. Germline assignment: CDR1 MDHEN and CDR2 SYDVKM. J gave up 3 bases and V 2 bases, and 4 bases lay outside the gene matches. The CDR3 loop reads CASSLGTAFYNEQFF. CDR3 coding DNA: TGTGCCAGCAGTTTAGGGACAGCCTTCTACAATGAGCAGTTCTTC.

This chain connects TRBV5-1 to TRBJ2-1; 9 positions match TRBD2. The length of the CDR3 is 16 residues. The V segment lost 5 bases and the J segment 0 bases; nucleotides outside the gene matches: 6. The germline CDR1 and CDR2 sequences are SGHRS and YFSETQ. The CDR3 region is CASRAGTSLSYNEQFF. In nucleotides, the CDR3 is TGCGCCAGCAGGGCCGGGACTAGCCTCTCCTACAATGAGCAGTTCTTC.

Only a few counts were recorded for this clone. This chain links TRBV4-3 with TRBJ2-1; the D is unclear. Trimming removed 0 bases from V and 0 bases from J, with 9 bases in between. CDR1 LGHNA and CDR2 YSLEER come from the germline V gene. The CDR3 is 16 amino acids. This chain's CDR3 is CASSQEAQSSYNEQFF. In nucleotides, the CDR3 is TGCGCCAGCAGCCAAGAGGCCCAGAGCTCCTACAATGAGCAGTTCTTC.

The chain combines TRBV11-2 with TRBJ2-7, with 10 bases lining up with TRBD1. The V and J ends lost 3 bases and 6 bases, in that order; junction bases with no gene match: 8. This CDR3 contains 15 residues. The germline V gene has CDR1 SGHAT and CDR2 FQNNGV. As DNA, the CDR3 is TGTGCCAGCAGCTTCCGGGGACAGGGGAGCTCCGAGCAGTACTTC. Translation: CASSFRGQGSSEQYF.

This clone was observed a handful of times. The genes are TRBV10-3 and TRBJ2-7; 13 nucleotides agree with TRBD2. V was clipped by 6 bases and J by 2 bases; unmatched bases: 1. The CDR3 length is 14 residues. Germline V gene data show CDR1 as ENHRY and CDR2 as SYGVKD. The CDR3 loop reads CAIRTSGGTYEQYF. For the CDR3, the DNA is TGTGCCATCAGGACTAGCGGGGGGACCTACGAGCAGTACTTC.

V usage is TRBV4-1 and J usage is TRBJ2-1, with D unclear. The CDR3 covers 14 residues. Germline V gene data show CDR1 as MGHRA and CDR2 as YSYEKL. Trimming left V 4 bases short and J 6 bases short, with 13 bases between. CDR3 sequence reads: CASSRVGERNEQFF. The DNA for the CDR3 is TGCGCCAGCAGCCGCGTAGGAGAGCGCAATGAGCAGTTCTTC.

This chain uses TRBV20-1 with TRBJ2-3; D ambiguous. The CDR3 consists of 11 residues. Per the germline V gene, CDR1 is DFQATT and CDR2 is SNEGSKA (reference sequence). Trimming took 7 bases from V and 4 from J, leaving 9 bases between them. In DNA, the CDR3 is TGCAGTGTCCTGACCCCAGATACGCAGTATTTT. This codes for CSVLTPDTQYF.

The V gene is TRBV2, the J gene TRBJ1-5; no definite D call. The length of the CDR3 is 14 residues. V was pared by 5 bases and J by 0 bases, with 8 bases between. Germline CDR1 and CDR2: SNHLY and FYNNEI. The CDR3 loop reads CASSSQNSNQPQHF. DNA for the CDR3: TGTGCCAGCAGTTCCCAAAATAGCAATCAGCCCCAGCATTTT.

The genes are TRBV7-7 and TRBJ2-3; no firm D call. CDR3 length: 13 amino acids. Germline V gives CDR1 SSHAT, CDR2 FNYEAQ (reference sequence). The V end was cut by 1 base, the J end by 7 bases, with 9 bases between. The CDR3 sequence: CASSLGEGNTQYF. CDR3 in DNA: TGTGCCAGCAGCTTAGGTGAAGGTAATACGCAGTATTTT.

The chain couples TRBV28 to TRBJ2-7; 7 nucleotides align to TRBD1. The germline V gene has CDR1 MDHEN and CDR2 SYDVKM. The CDR3 consists of 12 residues. After removal of 7 bases from V and 8 bases from J, the junction contained 8 bases not matched to a gene. CDR3 DNA: TGTGCCAGCACCTCCCCCAGGGGGAAGCAGTACTTC. It codes for CASTSPRGKQYF. The whole variable domain, remainder taken from reference TRBV28 and TRBJ2-7, is DVKVTQSSRYLVKRTGEKVFLECVQDMDHENMFWYRQDPGLGLRLIYFSYDVKMKEKGDIPEGYSVSREKKERFSLILESASTNQTSMYLCASTSPRGKQYFGPGTRLTVT.

The J gene is TRBJ2-3, the V gene TRBV4-3, with 9 bases matching TRBD2. This CDR3 has 15 residues. V was clipped by 6 bases and J by 2 bases; unmatched bases: 6. Germline CDR1 is LGHNA and CDR2 is YSLEER. CDR3 bases: TGCGCCAGCAGTCATGGACTAGCGACCACAGATACGCAGTATTTT. Protein product: CASSHGLATTDTQYF.

This clone ranks as medium-sized (0.01 to 0.1%). This chain joins TRBV29-1 and TRBJ2-7; TRBD1 agrees at 9 bases. Unmatched junction bases numbered 7, after V lost 4 bases and J lost 6 bases. The germline V gene encodes CDR1 SQVTM and CDR2 ANQGSEA. The CDR3 extends over 13 amino acids. This chain's CDR3 is CSVAPGQGSEQYF. The CDR3, as DNA: TGCAGCGTTGCCCCGGGACAGGGTTCCGAGCAGTACTTC.

This chain links TRBV9 with TRBJ2-1; 13 bases fit TRBD2. This CDR3 region has 16 residues. Germline trimming cut 4 bases from V and 8 bases from J; bases unmatched to any gene: 9. CDR1 and CDR2 (germline): SGDLS, YYNGEE. The CDR3 DNA follows: TGTGCCAGCAGCCCCGGACTAGCGGGGGTATACCATGAGCAGTTCTTC. It codes for CASSPGLAGVYHEQFF.

Concerning this clone itself: Other DNA sequences in this sample translate to the same CDR3. V usage is TRBV30 and J usage is TRBJ1-5, with 9 bases fitting TRBD1. Germline trimming cut 1 base from V and 6 bases from J; bases unmatched to any gene: 1. The CDR3 totals 13 residues. Germline CDR1 is GTSNPN and CDR2 is SVGIG (reference sequence). CDR3 region: CAWSGQGGQPQHF. CDR3 DNA: TGTGCCTGGAGTGGACAGGGGGGTCAGCCCCAGCATTTT.

The chain links TRBV27 to TRBJ2-7, with 7 bases lining up with TRBD1. The CDR3 contains 16 residues. V shed 2 bases, J shed 3 bases, and the junction held 10 bases outside the gene matches. Germline lookup yields CDR1 MNHEY and CDR2 SMNVEV (reference sequence). CDR3: CASSLVATGKGYEQYF. In DNA, the CDR3 is TGTGCCAGCAGTTTAGTGGCGACAGGGAAGGGCTACGAGCAGTACTTC.